A selection of T cell receptor beta chains follows, all from one sample in a study of blood T cell repertoires in COVID-19. Profiling relied on immunoSEQ multiplex PCR, and the TCRdb table lists in-frame clones only, not all of them. The sample yields roughly 110,000 clones, almost 85% seen once. Specimen: peripheral blood. The receptors stem from a human donor in a cohort sampled during active COVID-19. Both conserved end residues are part of each CDR3. The D gene is left open where the match is weak. Size tells how often a clone was seen (once, few, many) or the class of an expanded clone, and some rows leave it out.

size	D	V	J	CDR3	DNA
-	-	TRBV28	TRBJ1-5	CASRPTQGISNQPQHF	TGTGCCAGCAGACCCACACAGGGAATCAGCAATCAGCCCCAGCATTTT
-	TRBD2	TRBV9	TRBJ2-3	CASSVGVSGSVTDTQYF	TGTGCCAGCAGCGTAGGTGTTAGCGGGAGTGTGACAGATACGCAGTATTTT
-	-	TRBV4-3	TRBJ2-5	CASSQVSQGGETQYF	TGCGCCAGCAGCCAAGTGTCCCAGGGAGGAGAGACCCAGTACTTC
-	-	TRBV6-2/TRBV6-3	TRBJ2-7	CASSSRESSNYEQYF	TGTGCCAGCAGTTCCCGGGAGAGTAGCAACTACGAGCAGTACTTC
-	TRBD2	TRBV5-4	TRBJ2-7	CASSPLGTSGPYEQYF	TGTGCCAGCAGCCCCCTCGGGACTAGCGGACCCTACGAGCAGTACTTC
-	-	TRBV5-5	TRBJ2-7	CASSLMPGSYYEQYF	TGTGCCAGCAGCTTGATGCCAGGCTCTTACTACGAGCAGTACTTC
-	-	TRBV3-1/TRBV3-2	TRBJ2-3	CASSQFSGYTDTQYF	TGTGCCAGCAGCCAATTTTCAGGGTACACAGATACGCAGTATTTT
-	-	TRBV2	TRBJ2-3	CASSGLVSTDTQYF	TGTGCCAGCAGTGGACTAGTTAGCACAGATACGCAGTATTTT
-	TRBD1	TRBV7-2	TRBJ2-5	CASSLLGQGGETQYF	TGTGCCAGCAGCTTATTGGGACAGGGGGGAGAGACCCAGTACTTC
-	TRBD2	TRBV7-2	TRBJ2-7	CASSTPGTSGRARYEQYF	TGTGCCAGCAGCACACCCGGGACTAGCGGGAGGGCCAGATACGAGCAGTACTTC
-	TRBD1	TRBV7-6	TRBJ2-5	CASSLVWDRAQETQYF	TGTGCCAGCAGCTTAGTGTGGGACAGGGCACAAGAGACCCAGTACTTC
few	TRBD1	TRBV11-2	TRBJ1-3	CASSLDRTGSGNTIYF	TGTGCCAGCAGCTTAGATCGGACAGGGAGTGGAAACACCATATATTTT
-	TRBD1	TRBV19	TRBJ1-4	CASKVDRDEKLFF	TGTGCCAGTAAAGTGGACAGGGATGAAAAACTGTTTTTT
-	-	TRBV10-3	TRBJ2-2	CAISELASGELFF	TGTGCCATCAGTGAACTAGCCTCCGGGGAGCTGTTTTTT
-	-	TRBV6-2/TRBV6-3	TRBJ1-5	CASSDNQRQPQHF	TGTGCCAGCAGCGACAACCAACGTCAGCCCCAGCATTTT
-	TRBD1	TRBV7-6	TRBJ1-4	CASSRDRGGRGLWKLFF	TGTGCCAGCAGCCGGGACAGGGGAGGACGGGGGCTTTGGAAACTGTTTTTT
-	-	TRBV5-8	TRBJ1-2	CASRPGANYGYTF	TGTGCCAGCAGGCCAGGCGCTAACTATGGCTACACCTTC
-	TRBD2	TRBV5-1	TRBJ2-7	CASSLIILAGQSYEQYF	TGCGCCAGCAGCTTGATCATCCTAGCGGGACAATCCTACGAGCAGTACTTC
-	TRBD2	TRBV30	TRBJ2-3	CAWSGRGDTQYF	TGTGCCTGGAGCGGGAGGGGAGATACGCAGTATTTT
-	TRBD2	TRBV4-1	TRBJ2-5	CASSQDGRAGGTQETQYF	TGCGCCAGCAGCCAAGACGGCCGAGCGGGAGGTACTCAAGAGACCCAGTACTTC
-	-	TRBV27	TRBJ2-1	CASRILPAGPSDEQFF	TGTGCCAGCAGAATACTTCCGGCGGGCCCTAGTGATGAGCAGTTCTTC
-	-	TRBV7-9	TRBJ2-5	CASSWMGAKQETQYF	TGTGCCAGCAGTTGGATGGGGGCCAAACAAGAGACCCAGTACTTC
-	-	TRBV10-1	TRBJ1-1	CASSLLQGPEAFF	TGCGCCAGCAGTTTGCTACAGGGACCTGAAGCTTTCTTT
-	-	TRBV13	TRBJ2-2	CASSPNAILTGELFF	TGTGCCAGCAGCCCTAACGCTATATTAACCGGGGAGCTGTTTTTT
-	TRBD1	TRBV24-1	TRBJ2-2	CATSDWGTGDTGELFF	TGTGCCACCAGTGATTGGGGGACAGGGGACACCGGGGAGCTGTTTTTT